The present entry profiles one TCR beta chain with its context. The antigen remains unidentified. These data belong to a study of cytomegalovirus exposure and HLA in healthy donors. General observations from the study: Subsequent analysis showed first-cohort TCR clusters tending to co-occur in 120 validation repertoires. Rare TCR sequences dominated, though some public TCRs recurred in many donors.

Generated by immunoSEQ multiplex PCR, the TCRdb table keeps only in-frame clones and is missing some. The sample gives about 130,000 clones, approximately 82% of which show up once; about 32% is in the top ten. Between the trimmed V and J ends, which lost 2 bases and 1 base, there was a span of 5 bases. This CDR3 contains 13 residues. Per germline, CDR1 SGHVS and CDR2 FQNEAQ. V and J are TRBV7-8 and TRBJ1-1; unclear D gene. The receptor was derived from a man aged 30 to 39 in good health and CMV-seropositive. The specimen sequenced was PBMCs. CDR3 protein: CASSLQENTEAFF. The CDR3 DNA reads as TGTGCCAGCAGCTTACAGGAGAACACTGAAGCTTTCTTT.